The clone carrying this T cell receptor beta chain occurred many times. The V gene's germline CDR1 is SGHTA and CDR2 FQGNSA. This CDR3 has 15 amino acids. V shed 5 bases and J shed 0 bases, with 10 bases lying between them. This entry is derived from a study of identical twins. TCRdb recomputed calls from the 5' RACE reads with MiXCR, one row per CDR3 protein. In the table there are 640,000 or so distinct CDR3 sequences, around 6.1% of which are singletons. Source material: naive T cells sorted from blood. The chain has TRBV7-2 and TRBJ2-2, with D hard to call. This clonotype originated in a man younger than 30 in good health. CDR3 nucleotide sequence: TGTGCCAGCAGCATAACTACATCGAACACCGGGGAGCTGTTTTTT. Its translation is CASSITTSNTGELFF.